The 30 T cell receptor beta chains given below trace back to one sample, sequenced in a study of cytomegalovirus exposure and HLA in healthy donors. PCR was performed using 60 Vbeta and 13 Jbeta primers. Method: immunoSEQ multiplex PCR; TCRdb's copy keeps in-frame clones and lacks some. The sample contains tens of thousands of clones, around 70% of which appear only once. The sample was PBMCs. These TCRs come from a woman in her 40s in good health and CMV-seropositive.

The V gene is TRBV29-1, the J gene TRBJ2-1, with TRBD1 identical over 8 bases. Germline values: CDR1 SQVTM, CDR2 ANQGSEA. The CDR3 loop spans 13 amino acids. V trimming: 7 bases; J trimming: 6 bases; junction bases outside the gene matches: 8. CDR3 sequence: CSATDRGFNEQFF. The DNA for the CDR3 is TGCAGCGCCACCGACAGGGGTTTCAATGAGCAGTTCTTC.

J is TRBJ1-6 and V is TRBV5-1; perhaps TRBD1 as D (5 bases). The ends were cut back, 4 bases at V and 1 base at J, with 12 bases in the middle. The CDR3 consists of 16 residues. Germline assignment: CDR1 SGHRS and CDR2 YFSETQ. The CDR3 protein is CASSPGGGSYNSPLHF. Written as DNA, the CDR3 is TGCGCCAGCAGCCCGGGCGGGGGATCCTATAATTCACCCCTCCACTTT. The whole variable domain, remainder taken from reference TRBV5-1 and TRBJ1-6, is KAGVTQTPRYLIKTRGQQVTLSCSPISGHRSVSWYQQTPGQGLQFLFEYFSETQRNKGNFPGRFSGRQFSNSRSEMNVSTLELGDSALYLCASSPGGGSYNSPLHFGNGTRLTVT.

The chain combines TRBV4-1 with TRBJ2-3; 13 nucleotides match TRBD2. The CDR3 has 19 amino acids. The germline gives CDR1 MGHRA, CDR2 YSYEKL. The ends lost 4 bases at V and 2 bases at J; junction bases unmatched: 12. Here the CDR3 reads CASSRRLAGGPGHTDTQYF. The CDR3 coding sequence is TGCGCCAGCAGCCGGAGACTAGCGGGAGGCCCCGGACACACAGATACGCAGTATTTT.

The chain uses TRBV19 and TRBJ2-3; D remains ambiguous. Looked up from germline, CDR1 is LNHDA and CDR2 is SQIVND (reference sequence). V was shortened by 6 bases and J by 3 bases, with 7 bases between the two germline ends. The CDR3 extends over 12 amino acids. Written as DNA, the CDR3 is TGTGCCAGTAGGGCCAGTACAGATACGCAGTATTTT. Amino acids: CASRASTDTQYF.

V is TRBV5-4 and J is TRBJ2-7, with TRBD1 matching 10 bases. Germline CDR1 is SGHNT and CDR2 is YYREEE (reference sequence). The CDR3 extends over 16 amino acids. The V and J ends lost 4 bases and 6 bases, in that order; junction bases with no gene match: 13. CDR3 bases: TGTGCCAGCAGCGAGGTACCGGGACAGGGGCTGACCGAGCAGTACTTC. The encoded protein is CASSEVPGQGLTEQYF.

The table lists this clone with a count of one. The V gene is TRBV5-1, the J gene TRBJ1-3; D remains ambiguous. Looked up from germline, CDR1 is SGHRS and CDR2 is YFSETQ. The CDR3 is 13 residues long. The ends were cut back, 6 bases at V and 0 bases at J, with 7 bases in the middle. CDR3 nucleotide sequence: TGCGCCAGCACACCGAGCTCTGGAAACACCATATATTTT. Its protein is CASTPSSGNTIYF.

This clone has a single count. CDR3 residues: CAISGGVGDNEQFF. The CDR3 DNA is TGTGCCATCAGTGGGGGAGTCGGTGACAATGAGCAGTTCTTC. V gene TRBV10-3 combines with J gene TRBJ2-1, with D possibly matching TRBD2 (5 bases). V shed 4 bases and J shed 5 bases, with 12 bases lying between them. CDR3 length: 14 amino acids. From germline, CDR1 is ENHRY and CDR2 SYGVKD.

V gene TRBV18 combines with J gene TRBJ2-1, with 8 bases lining up with TRBD2. CDR3 length: 15 amino acids. The germline gives CDR1 KGHSH, CDR2 LQKENI. Trimming removed 5 bases from V and 5 bases from J; junction bases left unmatched: 8. The DNA of the CDR3 is TGTGCCAGCTCAGTTCGGGGGGGCAACAACAATGAGCAGTTCTTC. This sequence encodes CASSVRGGNNNEQFF. The full variable domain, with the rest looked up from reference TRBV18 and TRBJ2-1, is NAGVMQNPRHLVRRRGQEARLRCSPMKGHSHVYWYRQLPEEGLKFMVYLQKENIIDESGMPKERFSAEFPKEGPSILRIQQVVRGDSAAYFCASSVRGGNNNEQFFGPGTRLTVL.

The chain uses TRBV27 and TRBJ2-7; D ambiguous. Germline CDR1 is MNHEY and CDR2 is SMNVEV (reference sequence). The CDR3 is 11 amino acids. Trimming cost V 8 bases and J 0 bases, with 5 bases left between them. The CDR3 here is CASRSSYEQYF. CDR3 DNA: TGTGCCAGCCGTAGCTCCTACGAGCAGTACTTC.

The rearrangement joins TRBV7-9 to TRBJ2-7; 9 positions match TRBD1. This CDR3 region has 13 residues. Germline V gives CDR1 SEHNR, CDR2 FQNEAQ (reference sequence). Germline trimming cut 2 bases from V and 6 bases from J; bases unmatched to any gene: 2. Written as DNA, the CDR3 is TGTGCCAGCAGCTTAATGACAGGGGGCGAGCAGTACTTC. This encodes CASSLMTGGEQYF.

The CDR3 bases are TGCGCCAGCAGCTCGACAGGGGAAATATGGACTGAAGCTTTCTTT. Translated: CASSSTGEIWTEAFF. This chain joins TRBV5-1 and TRBJ1-1; 8 nucleotides agree with TRBD1. The ends lost 3 bases at V and 5 bases at J; junction bases unmatched: 9. CDR3 length equals 15 residues. The germline V gene encodes CDR1 SGHRS and CDR2 YFSETQ.

The chain uses TRBV10-3 and TRBJ2-5, with TRBD1 identical over 9 bases. Trimming took 2 bases from V and 5 from J; bases not matched to a gene: 3. The CDR3 runs to 14 residues. The germline gives CDR1 ENHRY, CDR2 SYGVKD. CDR3 sequence reads: CAISETGGGETQYF. The CDR3 nucleotides read TGTGCCATCAGTGAGACAGGGGGCGGGGAGACCCAGTACTTC.

The chain's CDR3 is CASSPDLGQGARELFF. Written as DNA, the CDR3 is TGTGCCAGCAGTCCCGACCTTGGACAGGGGGCTCGGGAGCTGTTTTTT. The chain is built from TRBV28 and TRBJ2-2; 11 bases map to TRBD1. The CDR3 contains 16 residues. V was pared by 5 bases and J by 9 bases, with 11 bases of the junction left unmatched. Per the germline V gene, CDR1 is MDHEN and CDR2 is SYDVKM. The complete variable domain, with remaining parts taken from reference TRBV28 and TRBJ2-2, reads DVKVTQSSRYLVKRTGEKVFLECVQDMDHENMFWYRQDPGLGLRLIYFSYDVKMKEKGDIPEGYSVSREKKERFSLILESASTNQTSMYLCASSPDLGQGARELFFGEGSRLTVL.

This chain uses TRBV6-5 with TRBJ2-4; 9 bases match TRBD2. The trim removed 6 bases at V and 0 bases at J, leaving 3 bases unmatched. Germline CDR1 reads MNHEY; CDR2 reads SVGAGI. The CDR3 is 15 amino acids. The CDR3 nucleotides are TGTGCCAGCAGGACTAGCGGCCTAGCCAAAAACATTCAGTACTTC. Its protein is CASRTSGLAKNIQYF.

This sequence joins TRBV4-2 and TRBJ2-5; TRBD2 matches at 9 bases. The length of the CDR3 is 16 residues. The germline CDR1 and CDR2 sequences are LGHNA and YNFKEQ. J lost 4 bases, V lost 1 base, and 7 bases had no gene match. The CDR3 region is CASSQGSSLAGETQYF. CDR3 nucleotides: TGTGCCAGCAGCCAAGGGTCGTCACTAGCGGGAGAGACCCAGTACTTC.

The chain joins TRBV20-1 to TRBJ1-2, with TRBD1 identical over 10 bases. The CDR3 length is 11 residues. Looked up from germline, CDR1 is DFQATT and CDR2 is SNEGSKA (reference sequence). CDR3 DNA sequence: TGCAGGGGACAGGGGATAGATGGCTACACCTTC. Protein product: CRGQGIDGYTF.

CDR3 sequence (DNA): TGCGCCAGCAGCTTAGGGACAGATGCGAGGTATGGCTACACCTTC. It codes for CASSLGTDARYGYTF. This chain uses TRBV5-1 with TRBJ1-2, with TRBD1 identical over 7 bases. V was pared by 2 bases and J by 5 bases, with 9 bases of the junction left unmatched. CDR3 length: 15 residues. From germline, CDR1 is SGHRS and CDR2 YFSETQ. The full variable domain, rest sourced from reference TRBV5-1 and TRBJ1-2, is KAGVTQTPRYLIKTRGQQVTLSCSPISGHRSVSWYQQTPGQGLQFLFEYFSETQRNKGNFPGRFSGRQFSNSRSEMNVSTLELGDSALYLCASSLGTDARYGYTFGSGTRLTVV.

The chain combines TRBV30 with TRBJ2-1; 15 bases line up with TRBD2. J gave up 5 bases and V 0 bases, and 2 bases lay outside the gene matches. CDR3 size: 16 residues. CDR1 GTSNPN and CDR2 SVGIG come from the germline V gene (reference sequence). This CDR3 is CAWSVRTSGRDNEQFF. The CDR3 DNA is TGTGCCTGGAGTGTACGGACTAGCGGGAGGGACAATGAGCAGTTCTTC.

The J gene is TRBJ1-2, the V gene TRBV30; 9 bases are a match to TRBD1. After removal of 5 bases from V and 11 bases from J, the junction contained 9 bases not matched to a gene. The CDR3 is 12 amino acids. Per germline, CDR1 GTSNPN and CDR2 SVGIG (reference sequence). The CDR3 coding sequence is TGTGCCTGGGGGAGGGACAGGGTGAGGTACACCTTC. Translated, it gives CAWGRDRVRYTF.

The V call is TRBV6-1, the J call TRBJ2-7, with D tentatively TRBD1 (6 bases). V dropped 10 bases and J dropped 3 bases, with 19 bases sitting between them. This CDR3 contains 14 residues. Looked up from germline, CDR1 is MNHNS and CDR2 is SASEGT. For the CDR3, the DNA is TGTGCCACATGTCCCCAGGACAGTGTCTACGAGCAGTACTTC. Its protein product is CATCPQDSVYEQYF.

The rearrangement uses TRBV5-1 and TRBJ2-3, with D possibly TRBD1 on 5 matching bases. Trimming shortened V by 3 bases and J by 2 bases, and 13 bases separated the two germline ends. The CDR3 contains 15 residues. Germline CDR1 SGHRS, CDR2 YFSETQ. DNA of the CDR3: TGCGCCAGCAGCTCTTGGACAAGGGTCACAGATACGCAGTATTTT. It is translated as CASSSWTRVTDTQYF.

The rearrangement uses TRBV30 and TRBJ1-1, with 7 nucleotides matching TRBD1. The ends lost 3 bases at V and 8 bases at J; junction bases unmatched: 24. Germline values: CDR1 GTSNPN, CDR2 SVGIG (reference sequence). This CDR3 region has 18 residues. The CDR3 spells CAWSTGNRGEGVRREAFF. CDR3 DNA: TGTGCCTGGAGCACGGGGAACAGGGGCGAGGGGGTCCGGAGGGAAGCTTTCTTT.

J is TRBJ1-6 and V is TRBV7-2; TRBD1 agrees at 7 bases. The trim removed 5 bases at V and 9 bases at J, leaving 10 bases unmatched. This CDR3 is built from 15 residues. The germline CDR1 and CDR2 sequences are SGHTA and FQGNSA. The CDR3 DNA is TGTGCCAGCAGCCCAAGGACAGGTGGCGGTTCACCCCTCCACTTT. It encodes CASSPRTGGGSPLHF.

The chain carries TRBV19 and TRBJ2-1; TRBD1 matches at 10 bases. Germline lookup yields CDR1 LNHDA and CDR2 SQIVND (reference sequence). V was pared by 7 bases and J by 1 base, with 7 bases of the junction left unmatched. The CDR3 totals 16 residues. The CDR3 loop is CASTRQGAVSYNEQFF. The CDR3 bases are TGTGCCAGTACCCGACAGGGGGCGGTATCCTACAATGAGCAGTTCTTC. The complete variable domain, with remaining parts taken from reference TRBV19 and TRBJ2-1, reads DGGITQSPKYLFRKEGQNVTLSCEQNLNHDAMYWYRQDPGQGLRLIYYSQIVNDFQKGDIAEGYSVSREKKESFPLTVTSAQKNPTAFYLCASTRQGAVSYNEQFFGPGTRLTVL.

The chain links TRBV2 to TRBJ1-2; D gene ambiguous. V shed 1 base and J shed 0 bases, with 9 bases lying between them. The CDR3 has 15 amino acids. Per the germline V gene, CDR1 is SNHLY and CDR2 is FYNNEI. The DNA of the CDR3 is TGTGCCAGCAGTGAAGGGGCGGGAGCTAACTATGGCTACACCTTC. This codes for CASSEGAGANYGYTF.

V is TRBV10-3 and J is TRBJ2-5, with 7 bases aligning to TRBD2. The length of the CDR3 is 15 residues. With V trimmed by 7 bases and J by 4 bases, 12 bases remained unmatched. CDR1 ENHRY and CDR2 SYGVKD come from the germline V gene. The CDR3 DNA reads TGTGCCATCAAGGGGACTATTCCGGGACTAGAGACCCAGTACTTC. It yields the protein CAIKGTIPGLETQYF.

This chain uses TRBV18 with TRBJ2-1; D perhaps matches TRBD2 (7 bases). V was trimmed by 0 bases and J by 8 bases, leaving 17 bases between them. CDR1 is KGHSH, CDR2 LQKENI, per germline. There are 16 residues in the CDR3. The CDR3 DNA reads as TGTGCCAGCTCACCACCCGTAGGGGGGGCAGTAGATGAGCAGTTCTTC. Its translation is CASSPPVGGAVDEQFF.

The chain joins TRBV4-3 to TRBJ1-1, with a weak D call TRBD1 (5 bases). The CDR3 consists of 13 residues. V lost 1 base to trimming and J lost 8 bases, with 11 bases between them. Germline V lookup: CDR1 LGHNA, CDR2 YSLEER. CDR3 bases: TGCGCCAGCAGCCAAGGGTGGAGGGGAGAAGCTTTCTTT. Amino acids: CASSQGWRGEAFF.

V and J are TRBV28 and TRBJ1-5, with D possibly TRBD1 on 5 matching bases. Germline values: CDR1 MDHEN, CDR2 SYDVKM. V was clipped by 2 bases and J by 2 bases, with 13 bases between them. CDR3 length: 16 residues. CDR3: CASSLIGREGNQPQHF. The CDR3 nucleotides are TGTGCCAGCAGTTTAATAGGCAGGGAGGGCAATCAGCCCCAGCATTTT.

A few counts support this clone. The genes are TRBV7-9 and TRBJ1-4; 8 nucleotides agree with TRBD1. Trimming took 5 bases from V and 8 from J; bases not matched to a gene: 13. CDR1 and CDR2 from the germline V gene are SEHNR and FQNEAQ (reference sequence). There are 16 residues in the CDR3. CDR3: CASSAVDRVGSEKLFF. Written as DNA, the CDR3 is TGTGCCAGCAGCGCGGTGGACAGGGTGGGATCGGAAAAACTGTTTTTT.